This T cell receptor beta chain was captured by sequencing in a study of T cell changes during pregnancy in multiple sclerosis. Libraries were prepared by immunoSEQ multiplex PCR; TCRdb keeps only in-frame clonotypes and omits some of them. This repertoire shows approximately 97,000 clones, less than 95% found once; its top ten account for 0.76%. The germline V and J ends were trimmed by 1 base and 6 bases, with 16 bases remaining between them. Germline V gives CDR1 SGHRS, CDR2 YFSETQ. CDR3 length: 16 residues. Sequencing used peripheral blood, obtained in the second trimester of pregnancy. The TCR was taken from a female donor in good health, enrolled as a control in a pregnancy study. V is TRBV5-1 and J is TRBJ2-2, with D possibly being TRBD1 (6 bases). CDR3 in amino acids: CASSLRQGQNAGELFF. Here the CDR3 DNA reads TGCGCCAGCAGCTTGAGGCAGGGACAAAACGCCGGGGAGCTGTTTTTT.